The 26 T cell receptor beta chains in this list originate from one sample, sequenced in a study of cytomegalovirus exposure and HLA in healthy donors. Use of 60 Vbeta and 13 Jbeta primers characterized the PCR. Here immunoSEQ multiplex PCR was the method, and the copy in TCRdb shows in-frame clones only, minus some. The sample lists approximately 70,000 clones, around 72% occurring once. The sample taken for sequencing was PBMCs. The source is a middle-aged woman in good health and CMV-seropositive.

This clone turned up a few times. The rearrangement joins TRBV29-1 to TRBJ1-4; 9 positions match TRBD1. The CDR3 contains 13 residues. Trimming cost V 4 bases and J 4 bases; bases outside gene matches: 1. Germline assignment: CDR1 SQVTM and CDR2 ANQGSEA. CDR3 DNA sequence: TGCAGCGTTGCGGACAGGGGTAATGAAAAACTGTTTTTT. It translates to CSVADRGNEKLFF. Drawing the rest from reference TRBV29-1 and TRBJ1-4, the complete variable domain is SAVISQKPSRDICQRGTSLTIQCQVDSQVTMMFWYRQQPGQSLTLIATANQGSEATYESGFVIDKFPISRPNLTFSTLTVSNMSPEDSSIYLCSVADRGNEKLFFGSGTQLSVL.

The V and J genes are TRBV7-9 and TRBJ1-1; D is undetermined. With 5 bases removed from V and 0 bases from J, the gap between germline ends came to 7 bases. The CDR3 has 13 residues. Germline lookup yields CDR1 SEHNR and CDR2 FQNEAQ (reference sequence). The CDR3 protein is CASSPTLNTEAFF. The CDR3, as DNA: TGTGCCAGCAGCCCAACACTGAACACTGAAGCTTTCTTT. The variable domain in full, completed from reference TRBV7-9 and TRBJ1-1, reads DTGVSQNPRHKITKRGQNVTFRCDPISEHNRLYWYRQTLGQGPEFLTYFQNEAQLEKSRLLSDRFSAERPKGSFSTLEIQRTEQGDSAMYLCASSPTLNTEAFFGQGTRLTVV.

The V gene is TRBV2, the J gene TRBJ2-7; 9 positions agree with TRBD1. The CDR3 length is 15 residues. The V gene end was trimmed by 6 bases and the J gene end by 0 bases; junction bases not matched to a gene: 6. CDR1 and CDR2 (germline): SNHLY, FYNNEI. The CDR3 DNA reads TGTGCCAGCAGAAAACCGGGACAGGGCTCCTACGAGCAGTACTTC. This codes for CASRKPGQGSYEQYF.

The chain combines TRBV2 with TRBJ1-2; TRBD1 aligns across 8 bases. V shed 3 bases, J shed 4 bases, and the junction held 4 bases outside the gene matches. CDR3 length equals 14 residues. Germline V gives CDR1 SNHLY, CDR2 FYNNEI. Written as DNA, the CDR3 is TGTGCCAGCAGTGACAGGGGGCATAGCTATGGCTACACCTTC. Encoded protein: CASSDRGHSYGYTF.

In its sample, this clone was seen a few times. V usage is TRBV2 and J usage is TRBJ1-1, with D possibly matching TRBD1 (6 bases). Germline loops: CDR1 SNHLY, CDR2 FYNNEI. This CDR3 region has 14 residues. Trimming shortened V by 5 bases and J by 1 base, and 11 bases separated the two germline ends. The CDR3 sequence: CASSRQVANTEAFF. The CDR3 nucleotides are TGTGCCAGCAGTCGACAGGTCGCGAACACTGAAGCTTTCTTT.

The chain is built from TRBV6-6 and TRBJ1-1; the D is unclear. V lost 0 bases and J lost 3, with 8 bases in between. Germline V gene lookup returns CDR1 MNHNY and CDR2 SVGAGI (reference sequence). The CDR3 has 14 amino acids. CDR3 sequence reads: CASSYSPVYTEAFF. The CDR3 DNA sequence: TGTGCCAGCAGTTACTCTCCTGTTTACACTGAAGCTTTCTTT.

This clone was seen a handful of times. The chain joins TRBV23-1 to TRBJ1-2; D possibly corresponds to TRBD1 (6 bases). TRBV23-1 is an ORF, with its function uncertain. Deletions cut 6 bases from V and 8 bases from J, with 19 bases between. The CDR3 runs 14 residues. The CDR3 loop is CASSLNRFRGGYTF. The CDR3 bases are TGCGCCAGCAGCCTAAACAGGTTCAGGGGAGGCTACACCTTC.

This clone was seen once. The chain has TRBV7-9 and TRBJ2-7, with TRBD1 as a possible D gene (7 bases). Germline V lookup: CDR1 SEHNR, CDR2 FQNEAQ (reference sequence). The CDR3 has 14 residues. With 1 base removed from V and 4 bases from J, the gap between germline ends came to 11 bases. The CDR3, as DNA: TGTGCCAGCAGCTTAGTGGCAGGGGGGTACGAGCAGTACTTC. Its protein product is CASSLVAGGYEQYF.

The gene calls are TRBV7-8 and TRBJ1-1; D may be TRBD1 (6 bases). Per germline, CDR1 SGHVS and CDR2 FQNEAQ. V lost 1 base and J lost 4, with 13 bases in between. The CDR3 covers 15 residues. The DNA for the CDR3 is TGTGCCAGCAGCTTAGAGGGAACCAGGGGCACTGAAGCTTTCTTT. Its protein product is CASSLEGTRGTEAFF.

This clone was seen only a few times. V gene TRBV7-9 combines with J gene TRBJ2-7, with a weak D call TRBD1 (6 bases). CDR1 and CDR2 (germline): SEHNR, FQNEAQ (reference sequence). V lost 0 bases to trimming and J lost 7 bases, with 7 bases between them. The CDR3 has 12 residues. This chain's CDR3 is CASSLAGQEQYF. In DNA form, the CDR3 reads TGTGCCAGCAGCTTAGCCGGACAGGAGCAGTACTTC. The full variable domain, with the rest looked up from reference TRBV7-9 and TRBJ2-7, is DTGVSQNPRHKITKRGQNVTFRCDPISEHNRLYWYRQTLGQGPEFLTYFQNEAQLEKSRLLSDRFSAERPKGSFSTLEIQRTEQGDSAMYLCASSLAGQEQYFGPGTRLTVT.

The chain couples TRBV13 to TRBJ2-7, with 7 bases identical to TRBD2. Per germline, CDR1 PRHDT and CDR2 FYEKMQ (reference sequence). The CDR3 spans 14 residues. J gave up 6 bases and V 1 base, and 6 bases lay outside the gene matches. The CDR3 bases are TGTGCCAGCAGCTTAGAGCGCGGGGGAGGCGAGCAGTACTTC. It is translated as CASSLERGGGEQYF.

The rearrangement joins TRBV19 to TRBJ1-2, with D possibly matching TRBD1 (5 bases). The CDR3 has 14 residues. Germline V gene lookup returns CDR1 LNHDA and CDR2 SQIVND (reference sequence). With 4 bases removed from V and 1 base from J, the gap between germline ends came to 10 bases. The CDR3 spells CASSTSGHNYGYTF. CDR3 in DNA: TGTGCCAGTAGTACTTCCGGACATAACTATGGCTACACCTTC.

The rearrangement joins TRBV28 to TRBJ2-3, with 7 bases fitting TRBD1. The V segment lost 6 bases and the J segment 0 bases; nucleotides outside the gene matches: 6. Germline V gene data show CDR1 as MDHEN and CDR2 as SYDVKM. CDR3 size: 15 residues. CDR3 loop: CASRTGEGSTDTQYF. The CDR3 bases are TGTGCCAGCAGAACAGGGGAAGGAAGCACAGATACGCAGTATTTT.

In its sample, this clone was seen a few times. The CDR3 sequence: CASSDHPPWTSAAYEQYF. CDR3 DNA sequence: TGCGCCAGCAGTGATCACCCGCCCTGGACTAGCGCAGCCTACGAGCAGTACTTC. The chain links TRBV10-2 to TRBJ2-7; TRBD2 matches at 9 bases. Germline V gene data show CDR1 as WSHSY and CDR2 as SAAADI. The CDR3 is 18 amino acids. V lost 3 bases and J lost 2; bases outside the gene matches: 14.

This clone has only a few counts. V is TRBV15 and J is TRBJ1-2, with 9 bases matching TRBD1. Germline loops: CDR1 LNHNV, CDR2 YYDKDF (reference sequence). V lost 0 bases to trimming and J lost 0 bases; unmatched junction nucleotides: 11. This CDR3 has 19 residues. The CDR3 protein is CATSRDSGTGTYPNYGYTF. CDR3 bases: TGTGCCACCAGCAGAGATTCGGGGACAGGGACTTATCCTAACTATGGCTACACCTTC.

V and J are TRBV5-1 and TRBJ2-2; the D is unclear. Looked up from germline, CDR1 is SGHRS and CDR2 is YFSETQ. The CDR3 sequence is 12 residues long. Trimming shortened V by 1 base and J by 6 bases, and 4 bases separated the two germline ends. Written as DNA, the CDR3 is TGCGCCAGCAGCTTGCCTCCCGGGGAGCTGTTTTTT. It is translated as CASSLPPGELFF.

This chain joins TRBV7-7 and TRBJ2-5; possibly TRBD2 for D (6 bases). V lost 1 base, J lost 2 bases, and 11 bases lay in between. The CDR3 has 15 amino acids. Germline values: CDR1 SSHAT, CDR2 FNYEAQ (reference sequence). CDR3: CASSLGGARQETQYF. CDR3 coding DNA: TGTGCCAGCAGCTTAGGCGGGGCCAGACAAGAGACCCAGTACTTC. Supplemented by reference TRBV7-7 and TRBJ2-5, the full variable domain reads GAGVSQSPRYKVTKRGQDVTLRCDPISSHATLYWYQQALGQGPEFLTYFNYEAQPDKSGLPSDRFSAERPEGSISTLTIQRTEQRDSAMYRCASSLGGARQETQYFGPGTRLLVL.

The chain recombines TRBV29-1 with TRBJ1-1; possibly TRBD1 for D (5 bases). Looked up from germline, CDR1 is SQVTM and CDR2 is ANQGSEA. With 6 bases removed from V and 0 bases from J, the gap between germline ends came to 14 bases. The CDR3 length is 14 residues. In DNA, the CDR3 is TGCAGCGTCACCCCGACAGCTATGAACACTGAAGCTTTCTTT. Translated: CSVTPTAMNTEAFF.

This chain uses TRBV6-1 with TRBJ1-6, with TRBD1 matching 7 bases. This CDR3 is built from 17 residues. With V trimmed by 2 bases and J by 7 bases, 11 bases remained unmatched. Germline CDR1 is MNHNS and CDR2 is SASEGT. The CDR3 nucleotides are TGTGCCAGCAGTGAACCGGGTAGGGGGCTTAGGAATTCACCCCTCCACTTT. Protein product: CASSEPGRGLRNSPLHF.

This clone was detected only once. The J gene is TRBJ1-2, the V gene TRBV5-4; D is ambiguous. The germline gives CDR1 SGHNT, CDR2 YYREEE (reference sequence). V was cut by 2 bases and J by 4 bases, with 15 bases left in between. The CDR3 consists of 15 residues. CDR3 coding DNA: TGTGCCAGCAGCTTCCGACCTAAAGGGAGCTATGGCTACACCTTC. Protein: CASSFRPKGSYGYTF.

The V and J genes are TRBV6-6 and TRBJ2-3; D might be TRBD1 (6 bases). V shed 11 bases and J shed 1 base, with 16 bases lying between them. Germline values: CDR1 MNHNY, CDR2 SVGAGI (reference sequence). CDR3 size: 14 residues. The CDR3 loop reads CAARTATGTDTQYF. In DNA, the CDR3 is TGTGCCGCGAGGACAGCGACGGGCACAGATACGCAGTATTTT.

The chain's CDR3 is CASSFMPGVGGPWIWTNSPLHF. The DNA for the CDR3 is TGTGCCAGCAGCTTTATGCCGGGGGTGGGCGGACCGTGGATTTGGACCAATTCACCCCTCCACTTT. The J gene is TRBJ1-6, the V gene TRBV7-3; D perhaps matches TRBD1 (5 bases). CDR3 length equals 22 residues. Trimming took 3 bases from V and 7 from J, leaving 34 bases between them. Germline CDR1 reads SGHTA; CDR2 reads FQGTGA. The full variable domain, completed using reference TRBV7-3 and TRBJ1-6, is GAGVSQTPSNKVTEKGKYVELRCDPISGHTALYWYRQSLGQGPEFLIYFQGTGAADDSGLPNDRFFAVRPEGSVSTLKIQRTERGDSAVYLCASSFMPGVGGPWIWTNSPLHFGNGTRLTVT.

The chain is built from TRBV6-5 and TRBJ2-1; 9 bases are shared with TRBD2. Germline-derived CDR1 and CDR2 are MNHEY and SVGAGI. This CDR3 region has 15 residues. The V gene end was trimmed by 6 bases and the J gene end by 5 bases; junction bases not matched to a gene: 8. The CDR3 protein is CASSRGQRGDNEQFF. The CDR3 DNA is TGTGCCAGCAGCCGAGGACAGCGGGGGGACAATGAGCAGTTCTTC.

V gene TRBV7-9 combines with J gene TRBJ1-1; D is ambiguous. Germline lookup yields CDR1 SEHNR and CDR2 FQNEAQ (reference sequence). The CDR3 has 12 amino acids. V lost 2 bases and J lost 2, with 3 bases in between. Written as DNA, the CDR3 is TGTGCCAGCAGCTTACTAAACACTGAAGCTTTCTTT. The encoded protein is CASSLLNTEAFF.

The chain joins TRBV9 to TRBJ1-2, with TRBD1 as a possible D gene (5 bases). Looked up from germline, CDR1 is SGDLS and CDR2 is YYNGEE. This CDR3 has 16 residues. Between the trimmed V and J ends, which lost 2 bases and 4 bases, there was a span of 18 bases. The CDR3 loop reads CASSVGGVPTSYGYTF. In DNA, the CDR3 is TGTGCCAGCAGCGTCGGAGGGGTGCCGACTAGCTATGGCTACACCTTC. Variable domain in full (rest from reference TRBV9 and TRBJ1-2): DSGVTQTPKHLITATGQRVTLRCSPRSGDLSVYWYQQSLDQGLQFLIQYYNGEERAKGNILERFSAQQFPDLHSELNLSSLELGDSALYFCASSVGGVPTSYGYTFGSGTRLTVV.

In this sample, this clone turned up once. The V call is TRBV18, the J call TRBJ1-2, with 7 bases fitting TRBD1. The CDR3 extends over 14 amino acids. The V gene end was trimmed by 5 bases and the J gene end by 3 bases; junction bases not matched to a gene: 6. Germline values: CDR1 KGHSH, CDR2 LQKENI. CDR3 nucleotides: TGTGCCAGCTCAGTAGGACAGGCCCACTATGGCTACACCTTC. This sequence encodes CASSVGQAHYGYTF.